What follows describes a single TCR beta chain. Its antigen is as yet unknown. Germline CDR1 and CDR2: MGHDK and SYGVNS. Trimming pared 0 bases from V and 2 bases from J, leaving 16 bases between. The CDR3 sequence is 17 residues long. In TCRdb, the reads were re-called with MiXCR into one record per CDR3 protein. The repertoire consists of around 900,000 distinct CDR3 sequences, with roughly 30% occurring once and the leading ten covering roughly an eighth. The sample originates from a study of T cell repertoires in cytomegalovirus infection. As for the study in general: Recently identified HLA-C-restricted CMV epitopes and well-studied HLA-B-restricted CMV epitopes were used by the study. CMV infection together with matching HLA type was indicated by public TCR beta signatures. Study-wide points: CMV-specific TCR beta clonotypes restricted by HLA-C were the ones dominating the ex vivo response. Adding up the frequency of public TCR beta families identified people who carried CMV plus the relevant HLA.

This chain connects TRBV25-1 to TRBJ1-1; D is possibly TRBD1 (5 bases). The sequencing used cultured CD8+ T cells from PBMCs, collected from culture after CMV antigen stimulation. The TCR was taken from a human donor in good health (CMV status not recorded). Some clones in this sample may be carry-over from other donors' samples. The CDR3 loop reads CASSEYSGGRDNTEAFF. Here the CDR3 DNA reads TGTGCCAGCAGTGAATATAGTGGCGGCAGGGACAACACTGAAGCTTTCTTT. The variable domain in full, with the rest retrieved from reference TRBV25-1 and TRBJ1-1, is EADIYQTPRYLVIGTGKKITLECSQTMGHDKMYWYQQDPGMELHLIHYSYGVNSTEKGDLSSESTVSRIRTEHFPLTLESARPSHTSQYLCASSEYSGGRDNTEAFFGQGTRLTVV.